This T cell receptor (beta chain) originates from a study of blood T cell repertoires in COVID-19. Study overall: From T cells, B-cell-depleted T cells, or PBMCs came the material, which was cDNA or gDNA.

Source study methods: Amplification with reference gene primers provided the estimates of nucleated cell counts. TCRdb's copy holds only in-frame clones and misses some; the assay was immunoSEQ multiplex PCR. V and J calls and clone size follow that table, whereas D and trimming were derived from the DNA. The sample records about 42,000 clones, approximately 90% being singletons. V was clipped by 10 bases and J by 2 bases, with 9 bases between them. CDR1 is ENHRY and CDR2 is SYGVKD in the germline V gene. The CDR3 length is 11 residues. This chain uses TRBV10-3 with TRBJ2-7, with D possibly matching TRBD1 (6 bases). The TCR originated in a human donor in a cohort sampled during active COVID-19. Sequenced material: peripheral blood. CDR3 region: CASRDTYEQYF. The CDR3 DNA follows: TGTGCCAGCCGGGACACCTACGAGCAGTACTTC.